This TCR beta chain was recovered during a study of T cell changes during pregnancy in multiple sclerosis. Trimming removed 5 bases at V and 8 bases at J, with 13 bases between. This CDR3 contains 13 residues. CDR1 is MNHEY and CDR2 is SVGAGI in the germline V gene. Generated by immunoSEQ multiplex PCR, the TCRdb table keeps only in-frame clones and is missing some. In the table there are approximately 92,000 clones, 80% to 95% of which are singletons. Sequencing used peripheral blood, obtained in the first trimester of pregnancy. The chain uses TRBV6-5 and TRBJ2-1, with a weak D call TRBD2 (6 bases). This sequence originates from a female donor with multiple sclerosis, enrolled in a pregnancy study. CDR3 region: CASSRGTLDEQFF. In DNA, the CDR3 is TGTGCCAGCAGTCGCGGGACCCTCGATGAGCAGTTCTTC.